A single TCR beta chain is shown here with its context. Its binding antigen is unknown. No base quality information exists; no much larger clone differs at one position. The CDR3 runs 14 amino acids, cysteine and phenylalanine included. Solely the CDR3 DNA is kept, with 42 bases framed from the first base. Looking up the germline V gene (reference sequence) yields CDR1 LNHDA and CDR2 SQIVND. V was cut back by 11 bases and J by 2 bases, leaving a gap of 17 bases between them. TCRbeta CDR3 regions were amplified from genomic DNA by means of the immunoSEQ Assay, a bias-controlled multiplex PCR. Per the authors' processing: Nucleated cell counts per sample were estimated from amplification of reference gene primers within the assay. Sequence reads were collapsed and filtered to measure the absolute abundance of every unique TCRbeta CDR3 rearrangement. Productive Simpson clonality was computed per sample as the square root of Simpson's diversity index over productive rearrangements. In its TCRdb copy, this immuneACCESS table keeps in-frame sequences only and misses some clones. Where compared with another copy, unresolved V genes explain less than half of these, and the others have no known cause. D and trimming were read from the DNA, whereas the V and J calls and clone size are those reported in that table. The sample contains more than 250,000 clones, roughly 85% of them found a single time. 4.5% to 6% of the sample belongs to the ten largest clones.

The data originate from a study of blood T cell repertoires in COVID-19 (dated by TCRdb to 2020 to 2022). For the study in its entirety: Collaborator samples came from the United States, Italy and Spain and covered acute and convalescent phases of COVID-19. Where available, HLA class I and class II types were obtained from metadata supplied by the sample provider rather than from assay-based typing. The material from the prospective study consisted of cDNA or gDNA derived from T cells, B-cell-depleted T cells, or PBMCs. The samples were drawn from the first 160 participants of the ongoing ImmuneRACE study and from 1,254 subjects provided by 6 global collaborators. The dataset comprised deeply sampled blood TCRbeta repertoires from subjects exposed to, actively infected with, or recovered from COVID-19. The repertoires were released in a freely available public database intended as a resource for research on the immune response to SARS-CoV-2. Sample metadata almost always included a de-identified subject ID, COVID-19 status, age in years and sex.

Participants in the prospective study were enrolled through a virtual design, were aged roughly 18 to 100 years, and lived in approximately 25 United States geographic areas. In the prospective study, participants were assigned to cohorts based on the clinical history participants reported in a screening survey and a study questionnaire. Exposed participants were defined as having been in contact with someone with a PCR-confirmed or clinician-diagnosed COVID-19 case within 2 weeks of study entry. Mobile phlebotomists in the prospective study collected whole blood, serum and a nasopharyngeal or oropharyngeal swab from every participant. Prospective study participants could optionally give additional blood draws and questionnaires over an approximately 2-month period. Before DNA extraction, blood samples from the prospective study were shipped at room temperature or frozen. The paper as a whole reports these results and caveats: The quantity of clinical and demographic metadata differed by source and by participant and was supplied without curation.

Specimen: PBMCs or T cells enriched from blood (not recorded which). This clonotype was obtained from a man aged 40-50 years who had been exposed to COVID-19. The sequence links TRBV19 to TRBJ2-3, with a weak D call of TRBD1 (6 bases match). CDR3 protein: CASRDGQSTDTQYF. The nucleotide sequence is TGTGCCTCGAGGGACGGACAGTCCACAGATACGCAGTATTTT.